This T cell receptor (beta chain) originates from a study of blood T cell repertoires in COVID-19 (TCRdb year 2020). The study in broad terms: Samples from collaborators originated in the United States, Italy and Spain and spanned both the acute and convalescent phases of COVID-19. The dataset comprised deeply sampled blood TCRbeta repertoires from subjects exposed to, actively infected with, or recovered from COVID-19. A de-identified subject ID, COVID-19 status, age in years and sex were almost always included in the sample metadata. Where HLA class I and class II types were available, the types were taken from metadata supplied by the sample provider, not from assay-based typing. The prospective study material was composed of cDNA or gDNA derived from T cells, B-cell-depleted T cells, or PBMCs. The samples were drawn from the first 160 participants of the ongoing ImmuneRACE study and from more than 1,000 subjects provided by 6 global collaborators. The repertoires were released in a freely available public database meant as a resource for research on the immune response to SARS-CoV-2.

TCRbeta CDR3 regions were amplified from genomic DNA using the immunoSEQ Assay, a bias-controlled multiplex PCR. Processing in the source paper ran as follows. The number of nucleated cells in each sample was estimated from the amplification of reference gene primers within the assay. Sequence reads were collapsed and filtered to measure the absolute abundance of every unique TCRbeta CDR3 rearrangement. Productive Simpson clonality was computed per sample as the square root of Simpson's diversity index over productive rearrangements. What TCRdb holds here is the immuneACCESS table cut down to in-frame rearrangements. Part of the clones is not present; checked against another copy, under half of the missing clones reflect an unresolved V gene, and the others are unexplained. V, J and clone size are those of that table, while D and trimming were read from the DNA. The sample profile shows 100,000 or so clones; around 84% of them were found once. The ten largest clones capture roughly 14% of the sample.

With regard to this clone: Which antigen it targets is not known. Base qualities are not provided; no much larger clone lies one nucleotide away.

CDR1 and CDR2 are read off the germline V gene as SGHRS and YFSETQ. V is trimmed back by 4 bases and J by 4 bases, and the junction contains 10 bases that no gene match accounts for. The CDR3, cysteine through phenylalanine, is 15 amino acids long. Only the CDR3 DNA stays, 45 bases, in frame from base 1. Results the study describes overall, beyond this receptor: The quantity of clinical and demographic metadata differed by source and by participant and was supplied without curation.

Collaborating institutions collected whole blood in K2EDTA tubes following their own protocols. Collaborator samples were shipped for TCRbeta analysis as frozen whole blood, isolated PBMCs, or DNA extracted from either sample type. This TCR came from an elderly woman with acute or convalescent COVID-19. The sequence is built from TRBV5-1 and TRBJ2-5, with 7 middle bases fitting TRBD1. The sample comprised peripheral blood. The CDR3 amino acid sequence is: CASSQNTGAGETQYF. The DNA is TGCGCCAGCAGCCAAAATACAGGGGCGGGAGAGACCCAGTACTTC.